This T cell receptor beta chain comes out of a study of T cell repertoires in cytomegalovirus infection. The study's findings and limits: Dominating the ex vivo response were TCR beta clonotypes that were CMV-specific and HLA-C-restricted.

CDR3 length equals 13 residues. The V and J ends lost 0 bases and 4 bases respectively, with 7 bases between them. CDR1 and CDR2 from the germline V gene are SGHKS and YYEKEE (reference sequence). This clonotype was recorded many times. Its antigen is currently unknown. Each CDR3 protein gets one entry after TCRdb re-called the reads with MiXCR. The sample consists of some 940,000 distinct CDR3 sequences, less than 40% of them appearing once. The sequence was obtained from a human donor in good health (CMV status not recorded). Some clones in this sample may be carry-over from other donors' samples. This chain connects TRBV5-5 to TRBJ2-5; D unresolved. Sequencing used cultured CD8+ T cells from PBMCs, obtained from culture after CMV antigen stimulation. The CDR3 loop reads CASSLEPAETQYF. The CDR3 nucleotides read TGTGCCAGCAGCTTGGAGCCGGCAGAGACCCAGTACTTC.